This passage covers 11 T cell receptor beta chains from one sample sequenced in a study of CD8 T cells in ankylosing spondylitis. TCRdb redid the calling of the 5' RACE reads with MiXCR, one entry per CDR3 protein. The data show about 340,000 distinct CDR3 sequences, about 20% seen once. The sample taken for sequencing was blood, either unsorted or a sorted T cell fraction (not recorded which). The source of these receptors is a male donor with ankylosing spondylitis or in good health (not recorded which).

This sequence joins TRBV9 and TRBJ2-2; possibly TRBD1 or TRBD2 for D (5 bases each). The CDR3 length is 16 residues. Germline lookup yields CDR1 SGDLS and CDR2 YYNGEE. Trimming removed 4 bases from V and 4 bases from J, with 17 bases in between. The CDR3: CASSPFPGGGTGELFF. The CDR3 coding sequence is TGTGCCAGCAGCCCCTTCCCCGGTGGGGGCACCGGGGAGCTGTTTTTT.

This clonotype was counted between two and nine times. The CDR3 region is CASSEAAGQGSYEQYF. CDR3 coding DNA: TGTGCCAGCAGTGAAGCGGCGGGACAGGGTTCCTACGAGCAGTACTTC. The rearrangement joins TRBV6-1 to TRBJ2-7, with 9 bases matching TRBD1. Germline trimming cut 0 bases from V and 1 base from J; bases unmatched to any gene: 4. The CDR3 totals 16 residues. Per germline, CDR1 MNHNS and CDR2 SASEGT.

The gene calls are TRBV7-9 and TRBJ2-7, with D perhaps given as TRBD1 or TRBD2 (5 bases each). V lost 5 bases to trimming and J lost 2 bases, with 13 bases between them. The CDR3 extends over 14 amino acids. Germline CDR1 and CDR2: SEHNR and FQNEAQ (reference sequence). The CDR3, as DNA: TGTGCCAGCAGCATGCCCGGGACGACCTACGAGCAGTACTTC. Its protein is CASSMPGTTYEQYF. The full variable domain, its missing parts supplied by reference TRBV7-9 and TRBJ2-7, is DTGVSQNPRHKITKRGQNVTFRCDPISEHNRLYWYRQTLGQGPEFLTYFQNEAQLEKSRLLSDRFSAERPKGSFSTLEIQRTEQGDSAMYLCASSMPGTTYEQYFGPGTRLTVT.

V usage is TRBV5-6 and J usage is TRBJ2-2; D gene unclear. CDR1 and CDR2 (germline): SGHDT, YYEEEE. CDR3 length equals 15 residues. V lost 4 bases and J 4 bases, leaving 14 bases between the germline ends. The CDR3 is CASSALGPFTGELFF. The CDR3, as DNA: TGTGCCAGCAGCGCGCTAGGGCCCTTCACCGGGGAGCTGTTTTTT.

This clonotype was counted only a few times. The CDR3 loop reads CSARGRPRVAKNIQYF. CDR3 bases: TGCAGTGCTAGAGGGCGGCCGAGGGTAGCCAAAAACATTCAGTACTTC. This sequence joins TRBV20-1 and TRBJ2-4, with TRBD2 as a possible D gene (5 bases). V lost 1 base and J lost 0, with 13 bases in between. CDR3 size: 16 residues. Germline CDR1 and CDR2: DFQATT and SNEGSKA (reference sequence).

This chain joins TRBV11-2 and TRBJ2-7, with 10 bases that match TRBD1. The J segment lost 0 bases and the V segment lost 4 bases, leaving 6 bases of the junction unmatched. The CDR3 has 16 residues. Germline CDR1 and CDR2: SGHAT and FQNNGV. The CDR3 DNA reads TGTGCCAGCAGCTCGGACAGGGGGAGTAGCTCCTACGAGCAGTACTTC. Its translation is CASSSDRGSSSYEQYF. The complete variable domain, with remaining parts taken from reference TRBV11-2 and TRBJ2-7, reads EAGVAQSPRYKIIEKRQSVAFWCNPISGHATLYWYQQILGQGPKLLIQFQNNGVVDDSQLPKDRFSAERLKGVDSTLKIQPAKLEDSAVYLCASSSDRGSSSYEQYFGPGTRLTVT.

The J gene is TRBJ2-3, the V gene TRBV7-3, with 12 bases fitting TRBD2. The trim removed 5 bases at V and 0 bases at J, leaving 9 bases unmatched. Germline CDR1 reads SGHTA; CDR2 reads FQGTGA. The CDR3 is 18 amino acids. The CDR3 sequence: CASSQTSGGLSSTDTQYF. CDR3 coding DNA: TGTGCCAGCAGCCAAACTAGCGGGGGGCTATCTAGCACAGATACGCAGTATTTT.

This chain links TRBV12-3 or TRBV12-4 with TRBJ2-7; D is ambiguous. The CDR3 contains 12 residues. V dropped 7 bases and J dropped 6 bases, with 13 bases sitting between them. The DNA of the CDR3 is TGTGCCAGCAAGGGTCCCCATACCGAGCAGTACTTC. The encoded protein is CASKGPHTEQYF.

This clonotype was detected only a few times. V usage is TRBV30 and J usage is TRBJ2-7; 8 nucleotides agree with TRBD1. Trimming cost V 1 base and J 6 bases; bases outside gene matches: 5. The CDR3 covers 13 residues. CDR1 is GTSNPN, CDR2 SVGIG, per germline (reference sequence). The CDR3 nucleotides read TGTGCCTGGAGTGGCGGACAGGGTGGCGAGCAGTACTTC. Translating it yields CAWSGGQGGEQYF.

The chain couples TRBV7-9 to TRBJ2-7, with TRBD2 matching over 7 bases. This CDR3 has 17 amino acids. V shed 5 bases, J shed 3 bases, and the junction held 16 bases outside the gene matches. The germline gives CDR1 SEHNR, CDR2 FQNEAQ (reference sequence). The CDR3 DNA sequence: TGTGCCAGCAGCCCACGGGTAGGCGGGGGAGAATACTACGAGCAGTACTTC. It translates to CASSPRVGGGEYYEQYF.

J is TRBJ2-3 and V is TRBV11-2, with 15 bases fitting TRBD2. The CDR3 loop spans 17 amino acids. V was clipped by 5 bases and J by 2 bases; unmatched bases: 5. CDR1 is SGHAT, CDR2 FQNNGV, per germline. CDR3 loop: CASSDRTSGGDTDTQYF. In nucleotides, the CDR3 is TGTGCCAGCAGCGACCGGACTAGCGGGGGGGACACAGATACGCAGTATTTT.